The entry below describes one T cell receptor beta chain. The antigen it binds to is not known. No base quality values were provided; no much bigger clone lies one nucleotide off. The library was prepared using the immunoSEQ multiplex PCR assay. The authors processed their data as follows. To diagnose cytomegalovirus status from the catalog of TCR beta chain sequences, a statistical classification framework was built. TCRdb took over this immuneACCESS table, retaining in-frame rearrangements with V and J assigned. Such tables are incomplete; in checked studies, under half of the missing clones stem from an unresolved V gene, and the remainder is unexplained. V and J calls and clone size are those listed in that table; D and trimming were worked out from the DNA. The sample table shows approximately 150,000 clones, and about nine tenths are seen once. The leading ten clones occupy roughly 4.3% of the sample.

This sample was taken from a study of cytomegalovirus exposure and HLA in healthy donors (dated 2017 in TCRdb). About the investigation overall: A later analysis indicated that the roughly 120 validation repertoires were generated on the platform also employed for the roughly 720 repertoires of the first cohort. To predict cytomegalovirus infection status, the study combined high-throughput TCR immunosequencing, statistical association of individual TCRs with disease status, and machine learning. The study aimed to test whether signatures of past pathogen exposure could be identified by cataloging public T cell receptors. Along with the roughly 700-subject first cohort, a separate validation cohort of around 110 different subjects was used. The investigation overall reported the following: In a later analysis, TCRs clustered in the first cohort were found to also tend to co-occur in the approximately 110 validation repertoires, with 85% to 95% of cluster scores above 0. Most TCR sequences were seen in very few donors, while some public TCRs were found in many individuals. A later analysis lacked HLA typing for the validation cohort, so it scored co-occurrence in that cohort across all 110 or so repertoires. The study gave a list of 150 to 200 TCR beta chains associated with cytomegalovirus. The classifier was reported to diagnose cytomegalovirus status with high specificity and sensitivity in both the original and validation cohorts. A few of the identified cytomegalovirus-associated TCR beta chains were confirmed in vitro to be specific for cytomegalovirus antigens. It was suggested by the authors that the approach could potentially be generalized to other disease states and immunological phenotypes.

Donors formed part of the validation cohort, which comprised over a hundred subjects and was distinct from the first cohort of 550 to 850 subjects. The sample consisted of PBMCs. The sequence was collected from a man in his late teens or twenties in good health and CMV-seropositive.

The DNA sequence reads TGTGCCAGCTCACCAACTGCATATACTACAGGGGGCGGTTTCAATGAGCAGTTCTTC. This translates into CASSPTAYTTGGGFNEQFF. The sequence links TRBV18 to TRBJ2-1; 9 middle bases align to TRBD1. In the germline V gene, CDR1 corresponds to KGHSH and CDR2 to LQKENI. Trimming removed 2 bases from V and 6 bases from J; the gene matches leave 17 bases unexplained. From the cysteine through the phenylalanine, the CDR3 covers 19 amino acids. CDR3 DNA is the only sequence kept; it has 57 bases, read in frame from the first base. With the rest looked up from the reference TRBV18 and TRBJ2-1 genes rather than sequenced, the full variable domain is NAGVMQNPRHLVRRRGQEARLRCSPMKGHSHVYWYRQLPEEGLKFMVYLQKENIIDESGMPKERFSAEFPKEGPSILRIQQVVRGDSAAYFCASSPTAYTTGGGFNEQFFGPGTRLTVL.